Described below is a single TCR beta chain sequence and its context. The sample comes from a study of cytomegalovirus exposure and HLA in healthy donors. From germline, CDR1 is SNHLY and CDR2 FYNNEI. Trimming cost V 3 bases and J 8 bases, with 5 bases left between them. CDR3 size: 11 residues. The PCR was carried out with 60 Vbeta primers and 13 Jbeta primers. The protocol was immunoSEQ multiplex PCR, while the TCRdb copy is restricted to in-frame clones and leaves out a portion. The table records 100,000 to 130,000 clones, around 78% of them present only once. The source material was PBMCs. The chain has TRBV2 and TRBJ2-4; D is uncertain. This sequence originates from a man in his thirties or forties in good health and CMV-seronegative. CDR3 in DNA: TGTGCCAGCAGTGATGAGGACATTCAGTACTTC. Its protein product is CASSDEDIQYF.